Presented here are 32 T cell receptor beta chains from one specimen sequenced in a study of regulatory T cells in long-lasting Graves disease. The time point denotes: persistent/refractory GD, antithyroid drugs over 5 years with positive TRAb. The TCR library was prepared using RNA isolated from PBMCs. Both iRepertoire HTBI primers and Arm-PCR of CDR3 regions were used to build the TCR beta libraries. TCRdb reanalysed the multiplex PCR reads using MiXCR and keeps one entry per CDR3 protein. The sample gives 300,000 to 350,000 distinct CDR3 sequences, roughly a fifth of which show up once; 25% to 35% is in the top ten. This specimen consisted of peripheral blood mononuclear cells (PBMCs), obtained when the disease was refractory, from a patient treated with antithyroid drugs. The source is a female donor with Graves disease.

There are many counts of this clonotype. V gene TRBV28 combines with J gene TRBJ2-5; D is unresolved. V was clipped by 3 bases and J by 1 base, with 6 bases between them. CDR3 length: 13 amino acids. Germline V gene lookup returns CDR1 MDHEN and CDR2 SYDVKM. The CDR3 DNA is TGTGCCAGCAGTTTGCCCGGCCAAGAGACCCAGTACTTC. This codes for CASSLPGQETQYF.

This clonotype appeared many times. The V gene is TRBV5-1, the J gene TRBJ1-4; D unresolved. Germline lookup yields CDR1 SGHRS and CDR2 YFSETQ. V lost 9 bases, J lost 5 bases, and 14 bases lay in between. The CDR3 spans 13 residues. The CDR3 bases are TGCGCCACCTCAGAAGCGCCGAATGAAAAACTGTTTTTT. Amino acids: CATSEAPNEKLFF.

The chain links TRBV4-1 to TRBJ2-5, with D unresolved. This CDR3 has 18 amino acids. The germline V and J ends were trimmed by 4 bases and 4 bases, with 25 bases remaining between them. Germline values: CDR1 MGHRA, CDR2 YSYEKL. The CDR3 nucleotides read TGCGCCAGCAGCCCAGCGACCTCCGGGTCCTTCGTTATAGAGACCCAGTACTTC. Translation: CASSPATSGSFVIETQYF.

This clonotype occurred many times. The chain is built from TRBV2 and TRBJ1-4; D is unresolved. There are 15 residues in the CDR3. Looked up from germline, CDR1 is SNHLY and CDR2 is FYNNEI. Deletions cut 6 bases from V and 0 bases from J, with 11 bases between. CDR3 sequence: CASRLDTSTNEKLFF. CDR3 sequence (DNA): TGTGCCAGCAGACTTGACACCTCAACTAATGAAAAACTGTTTTTT.

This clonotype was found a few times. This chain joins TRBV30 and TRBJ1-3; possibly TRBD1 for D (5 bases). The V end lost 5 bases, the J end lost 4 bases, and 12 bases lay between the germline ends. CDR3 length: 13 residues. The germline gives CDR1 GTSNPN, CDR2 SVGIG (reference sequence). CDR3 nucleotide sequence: TGTGCCTGGGTTACATGGGGCGGAAACACCATATATTTT. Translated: CAWVTWGGNTIYF. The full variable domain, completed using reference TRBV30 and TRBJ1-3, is SQTIHQWPATLVQPVGSPLSLECTVEGTSNPNLYWYRQAAGRGLQLLFYSVGIGQISSEVPQNLSASRPQDRQFILSSKKLLLSDSGFYLCAWVTWGGNTIYFGEGSWLTVV.

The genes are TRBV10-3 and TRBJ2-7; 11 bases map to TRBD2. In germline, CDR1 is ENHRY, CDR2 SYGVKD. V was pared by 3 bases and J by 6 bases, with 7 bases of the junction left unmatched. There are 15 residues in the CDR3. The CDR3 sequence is CAISDLASGGSEQYF. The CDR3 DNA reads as TGTGCCATCAGTGACCTGGCTAGCGGGGGGTCCGAGCAGTACTTC.

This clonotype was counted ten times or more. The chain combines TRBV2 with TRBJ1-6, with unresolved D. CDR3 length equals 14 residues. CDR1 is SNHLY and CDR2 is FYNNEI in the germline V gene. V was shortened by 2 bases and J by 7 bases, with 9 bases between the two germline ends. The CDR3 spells CASSELEQNSPLHF. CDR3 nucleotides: TGTGCCAGCAGTGAACTCGAACAGAATTCACCCCTCCACTTT. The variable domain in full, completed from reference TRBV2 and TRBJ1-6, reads EPEVTQTPSHQVTQMGQEVILRCVPISNHLYFYWYRQILGQKVEFLVSFYNNEISEKSEIFDDQFSVERPDGSNFTLKIRSTKLEDSAMYFCASSELEQNSPLHFGNGTRLTVT.

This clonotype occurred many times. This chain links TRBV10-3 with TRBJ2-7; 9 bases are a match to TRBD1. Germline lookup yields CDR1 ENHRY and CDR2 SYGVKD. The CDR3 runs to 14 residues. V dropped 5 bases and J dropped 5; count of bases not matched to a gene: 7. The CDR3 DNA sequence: TGTGCCATCAGTCGGGGACAGGGTTACGACGAGCAGTACTTC. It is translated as CAISRGQGYDEQYF.

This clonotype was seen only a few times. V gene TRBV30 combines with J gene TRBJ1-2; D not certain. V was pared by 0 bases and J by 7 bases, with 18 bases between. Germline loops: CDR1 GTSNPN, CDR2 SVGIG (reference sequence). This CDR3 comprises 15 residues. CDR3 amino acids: CAWSVPGEEWVGYTF. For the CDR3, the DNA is TGTGCCTGGAGTGTCCCCGGAGAAGAATGGGTTGGCTACACCTTC.

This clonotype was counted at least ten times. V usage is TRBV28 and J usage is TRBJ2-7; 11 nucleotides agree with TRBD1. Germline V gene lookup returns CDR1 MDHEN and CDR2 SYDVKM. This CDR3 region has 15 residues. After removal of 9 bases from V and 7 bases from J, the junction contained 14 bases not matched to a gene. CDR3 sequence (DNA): TGTGCCAGTAGGCCCGCGGGACAGGGGGTTGGGGAGCAGTACTTC. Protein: CASRPAGQGVGEQYF.

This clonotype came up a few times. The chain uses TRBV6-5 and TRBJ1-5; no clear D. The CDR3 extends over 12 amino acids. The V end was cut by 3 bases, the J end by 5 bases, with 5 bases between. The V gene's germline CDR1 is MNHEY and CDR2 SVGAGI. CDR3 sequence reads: CASSYFHQPQHF. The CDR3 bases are TGTGCCAGCAGTTATTTCCATCAGCCCCAGCATTTT.

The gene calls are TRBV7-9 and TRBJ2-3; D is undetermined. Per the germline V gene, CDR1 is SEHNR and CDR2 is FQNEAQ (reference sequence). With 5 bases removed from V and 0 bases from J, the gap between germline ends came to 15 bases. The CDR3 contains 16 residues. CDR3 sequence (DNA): TGTGCCAGCAGCCCCCACGGACGGCTTAGCACAGATACGCAGTATTTT. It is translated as CASSPHGRLSTDTQYF.

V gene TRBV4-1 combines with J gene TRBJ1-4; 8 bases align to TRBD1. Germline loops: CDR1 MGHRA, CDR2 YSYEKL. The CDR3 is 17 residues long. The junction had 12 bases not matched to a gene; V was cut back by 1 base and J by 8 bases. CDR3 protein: CASSQGGTGPKGEKLFF. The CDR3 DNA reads TGCGCCAGCAGCCAAGGGGGGACAGGACCTAAGGGAGAAAAACTGTTTTTT.

CDR3 in DNA: TGTGCCAGTAGCTTCGGGACAGGGGGTGCAGCTAATGAAAAACTGTTTTTT. Translated, it gives CASSFGTGGAANEKLFF. This chain joins TRBV19 and TRBJ1-4; 11 positions agree with TRBD1. Germline assignment: CDR1 LNHDA and CDR2 SQIVND (reference sequence). The CDR3 sequence is 17 residues long. With 6 bases clipped from V and 3 bases from J, the junction kept 9 bases outside the gene matches.

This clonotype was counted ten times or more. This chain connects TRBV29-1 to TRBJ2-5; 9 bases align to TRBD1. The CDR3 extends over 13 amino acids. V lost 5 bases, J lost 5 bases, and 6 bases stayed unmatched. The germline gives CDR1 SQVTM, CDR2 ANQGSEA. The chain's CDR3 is CSVNRGRRETQYF. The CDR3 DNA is TGCAGCGTTAACAGGGGGCGGCGGGAGACCCAGTACTTC.

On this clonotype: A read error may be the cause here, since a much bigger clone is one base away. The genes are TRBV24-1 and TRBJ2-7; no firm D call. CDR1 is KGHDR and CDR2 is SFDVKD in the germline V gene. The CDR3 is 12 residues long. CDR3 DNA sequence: TGTGCCACCGGTGATTCTGACTACGAGCAGTACTTC. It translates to CATGDSDYEQYF.

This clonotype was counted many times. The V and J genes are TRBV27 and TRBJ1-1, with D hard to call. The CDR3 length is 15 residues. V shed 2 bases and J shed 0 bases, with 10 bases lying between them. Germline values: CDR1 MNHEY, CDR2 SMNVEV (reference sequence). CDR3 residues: CASSLDSRLNTEAFF. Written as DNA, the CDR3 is TGTGCCAGCAGTTTAGATTCACGGTTGAACACTGAAGCTTTCTTT.

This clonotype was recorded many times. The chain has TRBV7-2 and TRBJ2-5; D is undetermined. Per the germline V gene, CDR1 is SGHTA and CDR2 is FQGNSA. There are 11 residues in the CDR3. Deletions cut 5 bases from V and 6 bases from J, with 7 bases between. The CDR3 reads CASSVGQTQYF. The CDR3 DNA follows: TGTGCCAGCAGCGTCGGTCAGACCCAGTACTTC.

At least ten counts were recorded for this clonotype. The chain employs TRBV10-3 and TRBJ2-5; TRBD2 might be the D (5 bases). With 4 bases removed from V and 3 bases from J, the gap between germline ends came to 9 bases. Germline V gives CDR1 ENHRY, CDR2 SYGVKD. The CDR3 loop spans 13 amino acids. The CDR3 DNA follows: TGTGCCATCAGTGTGCCCGGGGAAGAGACCCAGTACTTC. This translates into CAISVPGEETQYF.

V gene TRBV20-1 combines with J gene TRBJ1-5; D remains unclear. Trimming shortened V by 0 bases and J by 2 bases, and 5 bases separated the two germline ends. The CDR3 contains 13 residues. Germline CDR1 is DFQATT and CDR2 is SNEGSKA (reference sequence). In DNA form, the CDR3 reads TGCAGTGCTAGAGATAGGGGCAATCAGCCCCAGCATTTT. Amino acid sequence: CSARDRGNQPQHF.

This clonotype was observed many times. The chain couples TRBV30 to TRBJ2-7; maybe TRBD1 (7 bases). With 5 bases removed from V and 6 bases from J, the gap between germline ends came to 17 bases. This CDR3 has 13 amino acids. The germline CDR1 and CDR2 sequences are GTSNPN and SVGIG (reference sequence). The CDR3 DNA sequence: TGTGCCTGGGGACAGGCGGTAGCGGTCGAGCAGTACTTC. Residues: CAWGQAVAVEQYF.

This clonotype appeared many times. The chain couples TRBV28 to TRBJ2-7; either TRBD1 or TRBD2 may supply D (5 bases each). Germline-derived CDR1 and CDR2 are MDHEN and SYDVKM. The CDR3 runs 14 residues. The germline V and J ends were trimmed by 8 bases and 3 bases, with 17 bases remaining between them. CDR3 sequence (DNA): TGTGCCAGCTCCACCAGCAGGGAGAGCTACGAGCAGTACTTC. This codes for CASSTSRESYEQYF.

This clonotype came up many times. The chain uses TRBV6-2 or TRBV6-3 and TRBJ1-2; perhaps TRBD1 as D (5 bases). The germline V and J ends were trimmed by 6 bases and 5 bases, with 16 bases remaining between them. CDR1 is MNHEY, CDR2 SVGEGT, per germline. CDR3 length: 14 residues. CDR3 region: CASSGELGGYGYTF. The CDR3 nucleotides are TGTGCCAGCAGCGGTGAACTCGGGGGGTATGGCTACACCTTC.

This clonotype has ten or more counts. The CDR3 reads CSAREARSQETQYF. As DNA, the CDR3 is TGCAGTGCTAGAGAGGCTAGAAGCCAAGAGACCCAGTACTTC. The chain joins TRBV20-1 to TRBJ2-5; no definite D call. Germline V lookup: CDR1 DFQATT, CDR2 SNEGSKA (reference sequence). The CDR3 is 14 residues long. The germline V and J ends were trimmed by 0 bases and 1 base, with 9 bases remaining between them.

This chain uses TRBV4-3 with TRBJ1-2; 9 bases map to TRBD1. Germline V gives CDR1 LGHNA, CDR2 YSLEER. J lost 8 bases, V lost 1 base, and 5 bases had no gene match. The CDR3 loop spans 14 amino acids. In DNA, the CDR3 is TGCGCCAGCAGCCAAGGGACAGGGGCCTTAGGCTACACCTTC. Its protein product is CASSQGTGALGYTF.

In DNA, the CDR3 is TGTGCCAGCAGCTTAACCAACAGGGGGCTCTACGAGCAGTACTTC. Its protein is CASSLTNRGLYEQYF. This chain connects TRBV2 to TRBJ2-7; TRBD1 agrees at 9 bases. Germline lookup yields CDR1 SNHLY and CDR2 FYNNEI. There are 15 residues in the CDR3. J was trimmed by 3 bases and V by 6 bases; bases with no gene match: 9.

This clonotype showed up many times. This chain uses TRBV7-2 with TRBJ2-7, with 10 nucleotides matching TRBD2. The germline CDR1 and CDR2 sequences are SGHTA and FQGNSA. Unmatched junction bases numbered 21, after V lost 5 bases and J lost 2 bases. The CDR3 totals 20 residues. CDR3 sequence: CASSQPLWTSGLVGTYEQYF. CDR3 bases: TGTGCCAGCAGCCAGCCCCTGTGGACTAGCGGTTTGGTCGGCACCTACGAGCAGTACTTC.

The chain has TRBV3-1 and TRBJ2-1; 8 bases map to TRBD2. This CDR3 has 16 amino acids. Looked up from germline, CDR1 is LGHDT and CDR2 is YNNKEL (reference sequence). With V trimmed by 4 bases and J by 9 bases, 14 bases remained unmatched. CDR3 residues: CASSRLSGNQFSEQFF. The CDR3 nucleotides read TGTGCCAGCAGCCGGCTTAGCGGGAATCAGTTTAGTGAGCAGTTCTTC.

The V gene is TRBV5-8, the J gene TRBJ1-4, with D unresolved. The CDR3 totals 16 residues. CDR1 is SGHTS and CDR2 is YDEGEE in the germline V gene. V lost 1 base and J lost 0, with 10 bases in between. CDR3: CASSLMLQATNEKLFF. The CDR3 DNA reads TGTGCCAGCAGCTTGATGTTGCAGGCAACTAATGAAAAACTGTTTTTT.

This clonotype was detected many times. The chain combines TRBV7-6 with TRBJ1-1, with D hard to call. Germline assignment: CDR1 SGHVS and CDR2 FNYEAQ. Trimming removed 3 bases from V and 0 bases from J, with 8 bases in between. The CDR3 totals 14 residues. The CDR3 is CASSLDTVNTEAFF. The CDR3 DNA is TGTGCCAGCAGCTTGGATACAGTGAACACTGAAGCTTTCTTT. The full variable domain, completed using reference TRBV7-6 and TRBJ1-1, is GAGVSQSPRYKVTKRGQDVALRCDPISGHVSLYWYRQALGQGPEFLTYFNYEAQQDKSGLPNDRFSAERPEGSISTLTIQRTEQRDSAMYRCASSLDTVNTEAFFGQGTRLTVV.

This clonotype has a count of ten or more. For the CDR3, the DNA is TGCAGTGCTAGCGTACTCCAGCGGGGACTCGAGCAGTACTTC. This sequence encodes CSASVLQRGLEQYF. The chain couples TRBV20-1 to TRBJ2-7; 7 nucleotides agree with TRBD2. Germline assignment: CDR1 DFQATT and CDR2 SNEGSKA (reference sequence). Losses at the gene ends were 3 bases for V and 6 bases for J; bases not matched to a gene: 11. The CDR3 covers 14 residues.

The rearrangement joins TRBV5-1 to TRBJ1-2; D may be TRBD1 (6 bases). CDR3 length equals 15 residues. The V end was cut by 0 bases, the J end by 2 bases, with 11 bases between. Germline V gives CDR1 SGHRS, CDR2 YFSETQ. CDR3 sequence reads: CASSLGGGSNYGYTF. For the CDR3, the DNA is TGCGCCAGCAGCTTGGGGGGGGGCAGCAACTATGGCTACACCTTC.